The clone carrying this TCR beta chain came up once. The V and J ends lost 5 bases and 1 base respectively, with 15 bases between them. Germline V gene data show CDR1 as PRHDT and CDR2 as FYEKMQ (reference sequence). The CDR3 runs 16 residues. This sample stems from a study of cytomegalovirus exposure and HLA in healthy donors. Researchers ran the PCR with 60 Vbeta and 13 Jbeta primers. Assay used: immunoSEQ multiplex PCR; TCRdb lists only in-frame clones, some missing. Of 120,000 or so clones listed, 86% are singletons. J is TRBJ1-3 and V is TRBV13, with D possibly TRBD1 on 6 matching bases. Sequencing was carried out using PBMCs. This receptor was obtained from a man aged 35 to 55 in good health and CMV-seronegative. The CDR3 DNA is TGTGCCAGCAGCCCCAGGCTACAGGGATCTGGAAACACCATATATTTT. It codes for CASSPRLQGSGNTIYF.